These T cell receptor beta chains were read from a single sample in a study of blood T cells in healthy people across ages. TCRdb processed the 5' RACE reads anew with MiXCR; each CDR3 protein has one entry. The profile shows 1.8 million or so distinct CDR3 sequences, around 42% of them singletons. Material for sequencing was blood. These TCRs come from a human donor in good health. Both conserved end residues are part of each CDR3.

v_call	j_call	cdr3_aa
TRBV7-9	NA	CASSLVIAETQYF
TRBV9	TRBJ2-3	CARSVGGVGTDTQYF
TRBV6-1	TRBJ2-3	CASSLFLGVRGPTDTQYF
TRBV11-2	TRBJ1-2	CASSLDNYSYTF
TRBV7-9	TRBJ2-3	CASSSYGGSEVGDTQYF
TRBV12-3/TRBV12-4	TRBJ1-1	CASSLAGRVDTEAFF
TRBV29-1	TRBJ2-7	CSVRQGSYEQYF
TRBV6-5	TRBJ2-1	CASSYSGVSLYNEQFF
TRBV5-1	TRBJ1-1	CASSDSGGPEAFF
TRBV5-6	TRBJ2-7	CASSLMGQLSSYEQYF
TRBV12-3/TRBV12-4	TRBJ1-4	CASSPRTAYNEKLFF
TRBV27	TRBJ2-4	CASSLWSRVQETGKNIQYF
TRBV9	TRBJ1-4	CASSAGQGNEKLFF
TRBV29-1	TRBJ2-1	CSARGARYNEQFF
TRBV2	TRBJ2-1	CASRLQGAYNEQFF
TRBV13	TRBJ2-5	CASSLIRDVTQYF
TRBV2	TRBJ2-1	CASKDRGRIWDVNEQFF
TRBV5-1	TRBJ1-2	CASSLGHFNYGYTF
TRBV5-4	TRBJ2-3	CASSLWTTSTDTQYF
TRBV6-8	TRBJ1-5	CASSYGQGGRSQPQHF
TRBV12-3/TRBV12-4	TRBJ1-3	CASIRMISGNTIYF
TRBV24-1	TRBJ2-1	CATSEPLMGQGSNEQFF